The sequence of this TCR beta chain was determined in a study of T cell repertoires in cytomegalovirus infection. The germline V gene has CDR1 MNHEY and CDR2 SMNVEV (reference sequence). With 5 bases clipped from V and 5 bases from J, the junction kept 8 bases outside the gene matches. This CDR3 has 16 amino acids. This clonotype was seen only a few times. As yet, its antigen is unknown. One entry per CDR3 protein, called by TCRdb with MiXCR from the reads. The sample has about 770,000 distinct CDR3 sequences, about 28% seen once. This sequence was found in a human donor in good health (CMV status not recorded). Some clones in this sample may be carry-over from other donors' samples. This chain links TRBV27 with TRBJ2-1; 11 nucleotides line up with TRBD2. Sequenced here: cultured CD8+ T cells from PBMCs, sampled from culture after CMV antigen stimulation. The CDR3 protein is CASSITTSGANNEQFF. The CDR3 nucleotides read TGTGCCAGCAGTATTACGACTAGCGGGGCCAACAATGAGCAGTTCTTC.